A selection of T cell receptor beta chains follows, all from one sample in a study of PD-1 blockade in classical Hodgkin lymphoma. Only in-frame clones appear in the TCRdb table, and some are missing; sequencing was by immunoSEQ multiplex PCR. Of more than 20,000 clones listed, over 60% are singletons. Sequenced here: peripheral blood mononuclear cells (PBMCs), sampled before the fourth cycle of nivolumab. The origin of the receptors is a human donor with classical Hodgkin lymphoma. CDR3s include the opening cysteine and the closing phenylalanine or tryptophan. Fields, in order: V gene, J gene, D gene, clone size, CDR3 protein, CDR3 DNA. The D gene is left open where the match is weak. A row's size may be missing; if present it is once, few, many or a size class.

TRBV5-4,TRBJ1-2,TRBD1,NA,CASSLGQGRGYTF,TGTGCCAGCAGCTTGGGACAGGGTCGGGGCTACACCTTC
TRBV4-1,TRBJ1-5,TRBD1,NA,CASSQPTGDQPQHF,TGCGCCAGCAGCCAACCTACAGGGGACCAGCCCCAGCATTTT
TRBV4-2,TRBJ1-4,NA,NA,CASSQGGRSTEKLFF,TGTGCCAGCAGCCAAGGTGGCAGGAGTACAGAAAAACTGTTTTTT
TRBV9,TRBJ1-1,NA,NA,CASSAQDKNTEAFF,TGTGCCAGCAGCGCCCAGGATAAGAACACTGAAGCTTTCTTT
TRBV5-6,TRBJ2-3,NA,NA,CASSFSGSGDTQYF,TGTGCCAGCAGCTTTAGCGGTTCGGGAGATACGCAGTATTTT
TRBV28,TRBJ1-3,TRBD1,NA,CASSAPGQHGNTIYF,TGTGCCAGCAGTGCCCCGGGACAGCATGGAAACACCATATATTTT
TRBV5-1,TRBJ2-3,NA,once,CASSLAGASGVADTQYF,TGCGCCAGCAGCTTGGCCGGGGCATCGGGAGTAGCAGATACGCAGTATTTT
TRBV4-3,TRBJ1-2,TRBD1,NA,CASSQGIGDRGTLLYGYTF,TGCGCCAGCAGCCAAGGGATAGGGGACAGGGGGACCTTACTCTATGGCTACACCTTC
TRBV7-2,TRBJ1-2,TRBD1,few,CASSLVSTGNGLYGYTF,TGTGCCAGCAGCTTAGTGTCGACAGGGAATGGGTTATATGGCTACACCTTC
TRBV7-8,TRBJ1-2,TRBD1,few,CASSRTGGYGYTF,TGTGCCAGCAGCCGTACAGGGGGCTATGGCTACACCTTC
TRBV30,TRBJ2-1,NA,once,CAWSVAATKQFF,TGTGCCTGGAGTGTTGCAGCAACCAAGCAGTTCTTC
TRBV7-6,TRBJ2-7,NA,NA,CASSPQPAGAYEQYF,TGTGCCAGCAGTCCCCAACCAGCGGGCGCGTACGAGCAGTACTTC
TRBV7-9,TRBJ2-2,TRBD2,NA,CASSFGGTSGTGELFF,TGTGCCAGCAGCTTCGGCGGGACTAGCGGGACCGGGGAGCTGTTTTTT
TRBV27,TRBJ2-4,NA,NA,CASSLSPQNIQYF,TGTGCCAGCAGTTTGTCCCCTCAAAACATTCAGTACTTC